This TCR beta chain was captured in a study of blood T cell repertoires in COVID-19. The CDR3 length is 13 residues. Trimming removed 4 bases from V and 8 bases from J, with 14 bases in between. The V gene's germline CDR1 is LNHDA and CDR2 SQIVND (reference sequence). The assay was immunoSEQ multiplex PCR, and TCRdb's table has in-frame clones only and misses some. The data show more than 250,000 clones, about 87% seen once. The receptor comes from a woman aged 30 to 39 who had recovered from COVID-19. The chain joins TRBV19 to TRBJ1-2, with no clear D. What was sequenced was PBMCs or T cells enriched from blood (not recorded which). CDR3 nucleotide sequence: TGTGCCAGTAGTACTAGCCTACGGATGGGCTACACCTTC. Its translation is CASSTSLRMGYTF.